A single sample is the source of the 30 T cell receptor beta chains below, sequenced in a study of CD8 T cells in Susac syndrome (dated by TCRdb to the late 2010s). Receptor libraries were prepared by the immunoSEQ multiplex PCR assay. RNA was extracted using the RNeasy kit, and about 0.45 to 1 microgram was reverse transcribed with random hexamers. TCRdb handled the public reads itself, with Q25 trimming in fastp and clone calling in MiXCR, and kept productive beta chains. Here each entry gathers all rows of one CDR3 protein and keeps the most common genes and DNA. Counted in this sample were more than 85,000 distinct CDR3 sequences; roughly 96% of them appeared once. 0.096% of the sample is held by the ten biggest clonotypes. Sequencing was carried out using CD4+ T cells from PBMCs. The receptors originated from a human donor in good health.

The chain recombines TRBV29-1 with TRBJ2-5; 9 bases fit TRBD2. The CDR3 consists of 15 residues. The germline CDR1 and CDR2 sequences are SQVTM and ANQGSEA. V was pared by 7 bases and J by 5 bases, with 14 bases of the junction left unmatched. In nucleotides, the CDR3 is TGCAGCGGAGCGAGGGGCCTAGCGGGACTCGAGACCCAGTACTTC. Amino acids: CSGARGLAGLETQYF.

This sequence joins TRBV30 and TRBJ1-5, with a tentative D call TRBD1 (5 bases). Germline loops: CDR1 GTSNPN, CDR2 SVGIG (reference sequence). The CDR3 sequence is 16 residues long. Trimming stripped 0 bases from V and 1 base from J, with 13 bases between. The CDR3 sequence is CAWSVRGGSSNQPQHF. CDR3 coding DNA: TGTGCCTGGAGTGTACGGGGGGGATCCAGCAATCAGCCCCAGCATTTT.

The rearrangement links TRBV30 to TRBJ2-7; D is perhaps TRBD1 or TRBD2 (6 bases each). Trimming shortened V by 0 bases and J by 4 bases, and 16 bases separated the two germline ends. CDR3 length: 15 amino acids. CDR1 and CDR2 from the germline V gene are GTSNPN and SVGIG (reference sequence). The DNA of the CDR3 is TGTGCCTGGAGTGTAGGGGGGACACCACGATACGAGCAGTACTTC. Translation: CAWSVGGTPRYEQYF.

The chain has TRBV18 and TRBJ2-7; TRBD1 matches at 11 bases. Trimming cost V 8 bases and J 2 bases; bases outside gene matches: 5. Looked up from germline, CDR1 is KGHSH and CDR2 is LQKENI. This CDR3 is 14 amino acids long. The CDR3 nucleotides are TGTGCCAGCGCGCGGGACAGGGGGACCTACGAGCAGTACTTC. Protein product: CASARDRGTYEQYF.

The CDR3 DNA reads TGTGCCAGCAGTCGGACAGGGGGCAACACCGGGGAGCTGTTTTTT. Amino acid sequence: CASSRTGGNTGELFF. V gene TRBV6-2 or TRBV6-3 combines with J gene TRBJ2-2; TRBD1 agrees at 11 bases. Germline V gene sequence: CDR1 MNHEY, CDR2 SVGEGT. CDR3 length: 15 residues. V trimming: 5 bases; J trimming: 2 bases; junction bases outside the gene matches: 1.

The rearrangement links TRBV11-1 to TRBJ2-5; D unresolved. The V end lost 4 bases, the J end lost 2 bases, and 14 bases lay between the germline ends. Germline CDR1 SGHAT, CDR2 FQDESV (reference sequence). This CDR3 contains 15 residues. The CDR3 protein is CASSSRSGLQETQYF. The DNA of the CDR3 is TGTGCCAGCAGCTCTCGATCAGGCTTACAAGAGACCCAGTACTTC.

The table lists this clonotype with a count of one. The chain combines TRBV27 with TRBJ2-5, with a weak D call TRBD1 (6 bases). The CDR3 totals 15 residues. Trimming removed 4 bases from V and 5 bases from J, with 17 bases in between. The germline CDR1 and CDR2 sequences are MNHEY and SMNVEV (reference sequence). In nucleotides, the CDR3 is TGTGCCAGCAGTTCTCGTAAGCTGGGGGCCGAGACCCAGTACTTC. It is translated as CASSSRKLGAETQYF.

CDR3 in amino acids: CASSLAGEGYEQYF. The CDR3 nucleotides read TGCGCCAGCAGCTTGGCCGGAGAGGGCTACGAGCAGTACTTC. The rearrangement links TRBV5-1 to TRBJ2-7; D perhaps matches TRBD2 (5 bases). This CDR3 comprises 14 residues. CDR1 and CDR2 (germline): SGHRS, YFSETQ. V was cut by 0 bases and J by 3 bases, with 10 bases left in between.

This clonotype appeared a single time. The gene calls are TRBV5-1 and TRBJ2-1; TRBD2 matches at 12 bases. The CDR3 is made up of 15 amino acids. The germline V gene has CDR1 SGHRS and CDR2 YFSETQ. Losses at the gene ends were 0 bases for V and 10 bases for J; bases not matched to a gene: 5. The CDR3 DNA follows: TGCGCCAGCAGCTTGGGACTAGCGGGAGCGGGAGAGCAGTTCTTC. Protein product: CASSLGLAGAGEQFF.

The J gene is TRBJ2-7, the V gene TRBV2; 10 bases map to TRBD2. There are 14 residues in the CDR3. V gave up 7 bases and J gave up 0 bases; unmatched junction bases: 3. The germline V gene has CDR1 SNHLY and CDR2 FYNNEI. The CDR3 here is CASKLAGTSYEQYF. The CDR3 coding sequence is TGTGCCAGCAAACTAGCGGGAACCTCCTACGAGCAGTACTTC.

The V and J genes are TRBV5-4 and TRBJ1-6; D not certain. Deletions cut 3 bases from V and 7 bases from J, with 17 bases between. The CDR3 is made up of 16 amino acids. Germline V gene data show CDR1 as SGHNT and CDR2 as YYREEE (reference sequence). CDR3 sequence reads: CASSSRTGSKNSPLHF. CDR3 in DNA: TGTGCCAGCAGCTCGCGGACGGGGAGCAAGAATTCACCCCTCCACTTT. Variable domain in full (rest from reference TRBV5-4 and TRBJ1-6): ETGVTQSPTHLIKTRGQQVTLRCSSQSGHNTVSWYQQALGQGPQFIFQYYREEENGRGNFPPRFSGLQFPNYSSELNVNALELDDSALYLCASSSRTGSKNSPLHFGNGTRLTVT.

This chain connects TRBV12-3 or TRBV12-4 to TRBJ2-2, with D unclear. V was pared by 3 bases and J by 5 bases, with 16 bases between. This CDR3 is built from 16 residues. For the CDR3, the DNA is TGTGCCAGCAGTTTTGCCCAGGCGGTTGGAACCGGGGAGCTGTTTTTT. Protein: CASSFAQAVGTGELFF.

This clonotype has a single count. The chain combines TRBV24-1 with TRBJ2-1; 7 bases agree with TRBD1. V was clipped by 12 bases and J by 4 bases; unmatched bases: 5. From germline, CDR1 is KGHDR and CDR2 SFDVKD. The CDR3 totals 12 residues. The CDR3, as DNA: TGTGCCCCCGAGGACAGGTACAATGAGCAGTTCTTC. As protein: CAPEDRYNEQFF.

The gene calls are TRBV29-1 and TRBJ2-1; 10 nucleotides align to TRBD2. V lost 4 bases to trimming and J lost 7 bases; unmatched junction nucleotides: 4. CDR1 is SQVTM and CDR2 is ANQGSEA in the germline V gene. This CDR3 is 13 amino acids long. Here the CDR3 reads CSVASGSVNEQFF. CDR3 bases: TGCAGCGTTGCTAGCGGGAGTGTAAATGAGCAGTTCTTC.

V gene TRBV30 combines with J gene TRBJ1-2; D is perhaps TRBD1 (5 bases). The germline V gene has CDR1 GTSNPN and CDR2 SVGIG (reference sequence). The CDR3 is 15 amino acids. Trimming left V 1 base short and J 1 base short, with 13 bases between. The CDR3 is CAWSGGRRGNYGYTF. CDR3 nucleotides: TGTGCCTGGAGTGGCGGACGGAGGGGTAACTATGGCTACACCTTC.

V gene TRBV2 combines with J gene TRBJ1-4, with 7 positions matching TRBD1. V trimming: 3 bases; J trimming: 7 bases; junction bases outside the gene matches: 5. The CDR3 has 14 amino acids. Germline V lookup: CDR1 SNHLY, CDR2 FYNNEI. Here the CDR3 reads CASSENRGGEKLFF. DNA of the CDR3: TGTGCCAGCAGTGAGAACAGGGGAGGTGAAAAACTGTTTTTT.

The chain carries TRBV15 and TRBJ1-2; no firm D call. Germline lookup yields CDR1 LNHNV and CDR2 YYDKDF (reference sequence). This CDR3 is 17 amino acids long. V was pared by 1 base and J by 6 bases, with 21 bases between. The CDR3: CATSRASASAGRDGYTF. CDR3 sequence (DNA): TGTGCCACCAGCAGAGCCTCGGCCAGCGCCGGGAGAGATGGCTACACCTTC.

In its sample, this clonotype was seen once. CDR3 sequence (DNA): TGCAGTCTTATTCAGGGCCGAGAGACCCAGTACTTC. Translation: CSLIQGRETQYF. J is TRBJ2-5 and V is TRBV20-1; TRBD1 is a possible D gene (5 bases). Germline assignment: CDR1 DFQATT and CDR2 SNEGSKA (reference sequence). The CDR3 loop spans 12 amino acids. V was pared by 8 bases and J by 4 bases, with 14 bases between.

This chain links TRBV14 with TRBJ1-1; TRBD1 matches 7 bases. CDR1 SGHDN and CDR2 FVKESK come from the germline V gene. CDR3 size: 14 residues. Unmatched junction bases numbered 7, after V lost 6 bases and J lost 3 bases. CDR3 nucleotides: TGTGCCAGCAGAGGTACAGGGGTCGACACTGAAGCTTTCTTT. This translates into CASRGTGVDTEAFF.

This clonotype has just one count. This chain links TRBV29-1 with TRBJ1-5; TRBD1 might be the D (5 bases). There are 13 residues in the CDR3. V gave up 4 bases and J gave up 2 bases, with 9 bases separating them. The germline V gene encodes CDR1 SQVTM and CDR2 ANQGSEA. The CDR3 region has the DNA TGCAGCGTTGGTTCGGGGCGCAATCAGCCCCAGCATTTT. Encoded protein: CSVGSGRNQPQHF. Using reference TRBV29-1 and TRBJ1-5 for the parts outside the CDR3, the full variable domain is SAVISQKPSRDICQRGTSLTIQCQVDSQVTMMFWYRQQPGQSLTLIATANQGSEATYESGFVIDKFPISRPNLTFSTLTVSNMSPEDSSIYLCSVGSGRNQPQHFGDGTRLSIL.

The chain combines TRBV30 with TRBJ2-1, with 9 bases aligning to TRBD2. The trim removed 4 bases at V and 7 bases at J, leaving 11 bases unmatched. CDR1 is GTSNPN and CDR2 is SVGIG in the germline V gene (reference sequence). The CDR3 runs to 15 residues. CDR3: CAWNVFGTSWNEQFF. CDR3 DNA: TGTGCCTGGAATGTCTTTGGGACTAGCTGGAATGAGCAGTTCTTC.

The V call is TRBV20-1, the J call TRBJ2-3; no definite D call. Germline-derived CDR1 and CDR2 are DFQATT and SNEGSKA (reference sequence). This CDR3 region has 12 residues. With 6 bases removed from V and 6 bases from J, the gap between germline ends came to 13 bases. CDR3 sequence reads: CSARRPVDTQYF. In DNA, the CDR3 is TGCAGTGCGAGACGCCCCGTGGATACGCAGTATTTT.

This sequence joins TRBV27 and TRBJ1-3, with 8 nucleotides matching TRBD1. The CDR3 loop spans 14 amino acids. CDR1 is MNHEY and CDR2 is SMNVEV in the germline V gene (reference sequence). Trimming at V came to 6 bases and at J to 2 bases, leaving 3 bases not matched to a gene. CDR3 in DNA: TGTGCCAGCAGACAACAGGGGGCTGGAAACACCATATATTTT. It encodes CASRQQGAGNTIYF.

The CDR3 sequence is CASSYSPGQGFEYF. In DNA, the CDR3 is TGTGCCAGCAGTTACTCTCCGGGACAGGGGTTCGAGTACTTC. The V and J genes are TRBV6-5 and TRBJ2-7, with 10 bases lining up with TRBD1. From germline, CDR1 is MNHEY and CDR2 SVGAGI. V shed 0 bases and J 11 bases; nucleotides not matched to a gene: 7. This CDR3 has 14 amino acids.

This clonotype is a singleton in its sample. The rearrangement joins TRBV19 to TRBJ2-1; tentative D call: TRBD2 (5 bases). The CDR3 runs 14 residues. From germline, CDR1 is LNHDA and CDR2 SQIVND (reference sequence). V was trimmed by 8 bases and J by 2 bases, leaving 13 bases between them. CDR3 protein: CASEKAAAYNEQFF. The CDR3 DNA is TGTGCCAGTGAGAAGGCAGCGGCCTACAATGAGCAGTTCTTC. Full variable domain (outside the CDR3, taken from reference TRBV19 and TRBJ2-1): DGGITQSPKYLFRKEGQNVTLSCEQNLNHDAMYWYRQDPGQGLRLIYYSQIVNDFQKGDIAEGYSVSREKKESFPLTVTSAQKNPTAFYLCASEKAAAYNEQFFGPGTRLTVL.

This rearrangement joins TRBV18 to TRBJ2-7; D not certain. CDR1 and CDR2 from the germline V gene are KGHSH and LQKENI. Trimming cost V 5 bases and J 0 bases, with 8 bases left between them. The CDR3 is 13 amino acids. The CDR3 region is CASSYGYSYEQYF. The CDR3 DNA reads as TGTGCCAGCTCATACGGTTACTCCTACGAGCAGTACTTC.

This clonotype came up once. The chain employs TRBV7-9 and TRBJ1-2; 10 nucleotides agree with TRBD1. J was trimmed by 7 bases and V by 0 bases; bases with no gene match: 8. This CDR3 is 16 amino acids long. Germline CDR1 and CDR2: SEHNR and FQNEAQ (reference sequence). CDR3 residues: CASSLALGQGLVGYTF. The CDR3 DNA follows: TGTGCCAGCAGCTTAGCGCTGGGACAGGGGTTGGTTGGCTACACCTTC.

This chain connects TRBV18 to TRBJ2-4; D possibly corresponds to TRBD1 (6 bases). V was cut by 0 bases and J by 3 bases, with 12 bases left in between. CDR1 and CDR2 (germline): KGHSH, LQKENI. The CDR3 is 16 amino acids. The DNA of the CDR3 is TGTGCCAGCTCACCACCGCAGGGGAAGGTCAAAAACATTCAGTACTTC. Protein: CASSPPQGKVKNIQYF.

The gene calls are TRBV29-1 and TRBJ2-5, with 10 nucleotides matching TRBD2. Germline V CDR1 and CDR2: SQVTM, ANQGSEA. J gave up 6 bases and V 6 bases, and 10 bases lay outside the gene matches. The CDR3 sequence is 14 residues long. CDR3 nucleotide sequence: TGCAGCGTCCAAAGCGGGAGGGCCTCACAGACCCAGTACTTC. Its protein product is CSVQSGRASQTQYF.

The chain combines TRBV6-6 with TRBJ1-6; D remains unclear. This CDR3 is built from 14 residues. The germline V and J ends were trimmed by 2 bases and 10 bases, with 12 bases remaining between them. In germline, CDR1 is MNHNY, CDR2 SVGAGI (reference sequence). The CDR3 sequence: CASSYGELGSPLHF. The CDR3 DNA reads TGTGCCAGCAGTTACGGGGAGTTGGGATCACCCCTCCACTTT.